The 13 T cell receptor beta chains listed next were all sequenced from one sample in a study of prognosis after radiotherapy for stage I lung cancer. Amplicons of TCR beta CDR3 were generated from genomic DNA by two-round multiplex PCR. Primers specific to each TRBV and TRBJ gene drove first-round PCR. TCRdb re-called the multiplex PCR reads with MiXCR, one entry per CDR3 protein. In the table there are roughly 26,000 distinct CDR3 sequences, around 30% of which are singletons. Sequenced here: PBMCs, sampled before or after stereotactic body radiation therapy (not recorded which). The receptors here all came from a donor aged 50 or older with non-small cell lung cancer.

Concerning this clonotype itself: A read error may produce the germline difference seen at one junction end. V usage is TRBV20-1 and J usage is TRBJ2-1; 9 bases map to TRBD2. CDR1 DFQATT and CDR2 SNEGSKA come from the germline V gene (reference sequence). The CDR3 length is 18 residues. The CDR3 loop reads CSARGLRFAGGINNEQFF. The CDR3 nucleotides are TGTAGTGCTAGGGGACTGCGATTTGCGGGAGGGATAAACAATGAGCAGTTCTTC.

V gene TRBV6-1 combines with J gene TRBJ2-7; 7 bases match TRBD2. The V gene's germline CDR1 is MNHNS and CDR2 SASEGT. The CDR3 loop spans 14 amino acids. After removal of 5 bases from V and 3 bases from J, the junction contained 7 bases not matched to a gene. CDR3 DNA sequence: TGTGCCAGCAGTACCGGGACGGGGGGCTACGAGCAGTACTTC. This codes for CASSTGTGGYEQYF.

Concerning this clonotype: Given a far larger clone just one base away, this is likely a sequencing read error. The chain carries TRBV28 and TRBJ2-5; a weak D match, TRBD1 (5 bases). The J call is uncertain, as TRBJ2-7 better fits the DNA end. The germline gives CDR1 MDHEN, CDR2 SYDVKM. This CDR3 region has 13 residues. The CDR3 spells CASSFQGAYEQYF. As DNA, the CDR3 is TGTGCCAGCAGTTTCCAGGGTGCCTACGAGCAGTACTTC.

CDR3 DNA sequence: TGTGCCAGCAGCCTCGGGGGGGTTCGCGGCACTGAAGCTTTCTTT. It codes for CASSLGGVRGTEAFF. The chain has TRBV6-1 and TRBJ1-1, with D perhaps matching TRBD1 (5 bases). V shed 6 bases and J shed 4 bases, with 18 bases lying between them. The CDR3 length is 15 residues. Germline CDR1 and CDR2: MNHNS and SASEGT.

A word on this clonotype: A read error is likely here: a far larger clone is one base away. The J gene is TRBJ1-1, the V gene TRBV6-2 or TRBV6-3, with no clear D. V lost 2 bases and J lost 1, with 11 bases in between. Per the germline V gene, CDR1 is MNHEY and CDR2 is SVGEGT. The CDR3 consists of 15 residues. In DNA form, the CDR3 reads TGTGCCAGCAGTTACGCGGGAGCGGCGAACACTGAAGCTTTCTTT. It specifies CASSYAGAANTEAFF.

At least ten counts were recorded for this clonotype. The chain uses TRBV15 and TRBJ2-2; D is ambiguous. The CDR3 covers 15 residues. V was trimmed by 3 bases and J by 4 bases, leaving 12 bases between them. Germline values: CDR1 LNHNV, CDR2 YYDKDF (reference sequence). The CDR3 nucleotides read TGTGCCACCAGCAGTAGTTCGCGAAGCACCGGGGAGCTGTTTTTT. The encoded protein is CATSSSSRSTGELFF.

This clonotype has ten or more counts. The chain couples TRBV28 to TRBJ1-4; D gene ambiguous. The V end lost 6 bases, the J end lost 0 bases, and 11 bases lay between the germline ends. Germline-derived CDR1 and CDR2 are MDHEN and SYDVKM. The CDR3 extends over 15 amino acids. In DNA, the CDR3 is TGTGCCAGCAGAATACGGATTGCAACTAATGAAAAACTGTTTTTT. This encodes CASRIRIATNEKLFF.

As for this clonotype: A much larger clonotype is one base distant, so this may be a read error. This chain connects TRBV9 to TRBJ2-1; possibly TRBD2 for D (6 bases). The CDR3 length is 14 residues. The V end lost 4 bases, the J end lost 5 bases, and 13 bases lay between the germline ends. Per the germline V gene, CDR1 is SGDLS and CDR2 is YYNGEE. DNA of the CDR3: TGTGCCAGCAGCCCAACCCTAGCGAACAATGAGCAGTTCTTC. Translation gives CASSPTLANNEQFF.

Details on this clonotype: This could be a read error, since a much larger clone is one nucleotide away. This rearrangement joins TRBV6-1 to TRBJ1-4; no clear D. There are 17 residues in the CDR3. Germline V gene lookup returns CDR1 MNHNS and CDR2 SASEGT. The ends were cut back, 3 bases at V and 0 bases at J, with 14 bases in the middle. In DNA form, the CDR3 reads TGTGCCAGCAGTGACGCCGACGGAGTGGCAACTAATGAAAAACTGTTTTTT. As protein: CASSDADGVATNEKLFF.

The table lists this clonotype with many counts. V gene TRBV5-1 combines with J gene TRBJ2-3; maybe TRBD2 (6 bases). CDR3 size: 14 residues. The V and J ends lost 1 base and 4 bases respectively, with 10 bases between them. Germline V CDR1 and CDR2: SGHRS, YFSETQ. The chain's CDR3 is CASSLPGLSDTQYF. The DNA for the CDR3 is TGCGCCAGCAGCTTGCCGGGACTGTCAGATACGCAGTATTTT.

At least ten counts were recorded for this clonotype. One end of the junction varies from germline; a read error may be responsible. CDR3: CASTEERETPLHF. CDR3 nucleotide sequence: TGCGCCAGCACTGAGGAAAGGGAAACACCCCTCCACTTT. The chain employs TRBV10-2 and TRBJ1-6; no definite D call. Germline CDR1 and CDR2: WSHSY and SAAADI. The CDR3 is 13 amino acids.

About this clonotype: This likely reflects a read error, since a far larger clone is one base away. The chain carries TRBV3-1 and TRBJ1-1; D is unclear. This CDR3 region has 13 residues. V lost 3 bases, J lost 0 bases, and 5 bases lay in between. Germline V gene lookup returns CDR1 LGHDT and CDR2 YNNKEL (reference sequence). DNA for the CDR3: TGTGCCAGCAGCCAGAAAGTGAACACTGAAGCTTTCTTT. It specifies CASSQKVNTEAFF.

Only a few counts were recorded for this clonotype. This clone may be a read error of a much larger clone one base away. The V gene is TRBV6-1, the J gene TRBJ2-2; D remains unclear. V lost 6 bases and J lost 7, with 9 bases in between. The CDR3 sequence is 12 residues long. CDR1 is MNHNS and CDR2 is SASEGT in the germline V gene. CDR3 sequence reads: CASRRLGGELFF. CDR3 sequence (DNA): TGTGCCAGCAGGAGGCTTGGCGGGGAGCTGTTTTTT.